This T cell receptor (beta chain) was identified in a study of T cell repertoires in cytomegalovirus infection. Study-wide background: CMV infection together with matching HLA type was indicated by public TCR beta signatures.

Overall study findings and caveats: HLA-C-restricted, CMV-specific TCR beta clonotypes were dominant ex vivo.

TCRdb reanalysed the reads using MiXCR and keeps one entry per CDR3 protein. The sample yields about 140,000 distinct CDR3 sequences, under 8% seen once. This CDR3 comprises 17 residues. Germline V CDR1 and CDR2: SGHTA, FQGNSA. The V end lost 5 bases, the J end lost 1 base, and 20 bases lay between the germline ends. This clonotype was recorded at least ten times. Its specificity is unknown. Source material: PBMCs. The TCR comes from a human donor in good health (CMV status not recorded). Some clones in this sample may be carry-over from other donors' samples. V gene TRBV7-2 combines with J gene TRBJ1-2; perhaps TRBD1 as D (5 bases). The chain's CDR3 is CASSVTPGTSFNYGYTF. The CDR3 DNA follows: TGTGCCAGCAGCGTAACACCCGGGACTTCTTTTAACTATGGCTACACCTTC.